Sequencing of this T cell receptor beta chain was carried out in a study of blood T cells in healthy people across ages (dated by TCRdb to about 2015). About the full investigation: In model experiments, template switching captured about one uniquely barcoded TCR beta cDNA molecule for every two T cells. For two donors (one aged 18 to 29 and one aged 80 or older), the study analyzed two additional independent replicas of 1 million unique cDNA reads from the same blood draw. The donors were divided into four age groups: young (average about 16 years), middle-aged (approximately 39), aged (roughly 60) and long-lived (about 90). To track age-related changes in TCR beta repertoire diversity, the study relied on deep sequencing normalized with unique cDNA molecular identifiers. To avoid experimental bias, donors of different ages were distributed randomly across sequencing lanes.

Library preparation used 5' RACE. Sequencing instrument: Illumina HiSeq 2500. The second PCR ran for about 6 to 12 cycles and used a J-beta primer mix along with a sample-barcoded 5' primer. A unique molecular identifier was introduced onto each TCR beta cDNA molecule by a template-switch 5' adaptor carrying 12 random nucleotides. At least 2.5 million CDR3-containing paired-end reads were obtained from each sample. First-strand cDNA synthesis was performed from all RNA using the Mint cDNA synthesis kit, with priming by a TRBC-specific oligonucleotide. All cDNA was treated with uracil-DNA glycosylase and then went through a first 18-cycle PCR with the universal primers M1SS and BC2_uni_R. Processing in the source paper ran as follows. For normalization, 1 million high-quality reads, each with a distinct molecular identifier, were randomly selected from each sample. Reads sharing molecular identifiers were discarded rather than binned into consensus sequences. CDR3 identification, clonotype clustering and error correction used MiTCR with a Q25 quality threshold and the strictest error-elimination algorithm. A nonparametric unseen species model with Euler transformation was used to estimate lower-bound total TCR beta diversity. The public reads were quality trimmed at Q25 with fastp and then assembled into clones with MiXCR by TCRdb, keeping productive beta chains. Each entry merges the rows of one CDR3 protein and shows their most common DNA and genes. V and J calls and clone size were set by TCRdb, not the authors. Present in this sample are about 680,000 distinct CDR3 sequences, around 48% of which were seen just once. The top ten constitute 30% to 35% of the sample.

Of note for this clonotype: Which antigen it targets is not known. Per-base qualities were not stored, and no clone one base away is much larger.

CDR1 and CDR2 are drawn from the germline V gene (reference sequence): DFQATT, SNEGSKA. From the cysteine up to the phenylalanine, the CDR3 has a length of 14 residues. Of the read, only the CDR3 DNA is kept; its 42 bases are in frame from base 1. V loses 0 bases of germline sequence and J loses 4 bases, and the interval between the two ends is 12 bases. The 39 donors, aged about 6 to 95 years, were systemically healthy Caucasian individuals from Russia. Around 10 milliliters of peripheral blood were collected from each donor into EDTA-treated Vacutainer tubes. Ficoll-Paque density-gradient centrifugation was used to isolate PBMCs, with at least 6 million obtained per sample. Total RNA, at least 6 micrograms per sample, was extracted from PBMCs with Trizol reagent. Naive CD45RAhigh/CD27high T cell percentages were measured by flow cytometry on a PBMC aliquot from every donor. The investigation overall reported the following: The percentage of naive T cells measured by flow cytometry correlated strongly with observed TCR beta diversity. Compared with the aged group, the long-lived group had more naive CD4+ T cells, fewer expanded clones and increased TCR diversity, suggesting age selection. Estimates of total diversity from one million sequenced T cells were regarded as lower bounds and underestimates. Observed TCR beta diversity per million T cells fell roughly linearly with age, and a significant reduction was already apparent by age around 40. Because the CMV infection status of the donors was unknown, age-related changes in expanded clonotypes may potentially have been confounded. Bulk unsorted PBMC profiling prevented conclusive comparison of naive and antigen-experienced compartments.

This clonotype was sampled from a woman aged 60-75 years in good health. The rearranged chain carries TRBV20-1 and TRBJ1-1, with the identity of the D gene unclear. The sequenced material came from blood. The CDR3 has the sequence CSARDHLGLTEAFF. The nucleotides read TGCAGTGCTAGAGATCACTTAGGACTCACTGAAGCTTTCTTT.